The clone carrying this T cell receptor beta chain has just one count. As yet, its antigen is unknown. These data are taken from a study of cytomegalovirus exposure and HLA in healthy donors. Findings and limits, study-wide: Later analysis suggested most CMV-associated TCR beta chains were HLA-restricted. Analysis performed later showed TCR beta chains linked to HLA being more clonally expanded than equally common others.

Germline V gene data show CDR1 as MNHEY and CDR2 as SVGAGI. The V gene lost 6 bases and the J gene lost 1 base, with 11 bases spanning the gap. This CDR3 is 14 amino acids long. A multiplex PCR was run with 60 Vbeta primers and 13 Jbeta primers. Method: immunoSEQ multiplex PCR; TCRdb's copy keeps in-frame clones and lacks some. This table has around 180,000 clones, around 79% appearing once. The rearrangement links TRBV6-5 to TRBJ2-3, with a tentative D call TRBD1 (6 bases). The TCR sequence derives from a woman aged 45 to 65 in good health and CMV-seronegative. The sequenced sample was PBMCs. This CDR3 reads CASSHRQGTDTQYF. Here the CDR3 DNA reads TGTGCCAGCAGCCACCGACAGGGCACAGATACGCAGTATTTT.